The 13 T cell receptor beta chains below come from one sample, sequenced in a study of blood T cell repertoires in COVID-19. This table comes from immunoSEQ multiplex PCR, and its TCRdb copy is limited to in-frame clones, with some not included. The sample consists of tens of thousands of clones, 89% of them appearing once. The specimen was peripheral blood. The receptors originated from a woman aged 50 to 60 with active COVID-19.

The chain joins TRBV19 to TRBJ2-7, with 11 bases aligning to TRBD1. This CDR3 is built from 14 residues. V lost 2 bases to trimming and J lost 7 bases; unmatched junction nucleotides: 4. Germline CDR1 and CDR2: LNHDA and SQIVND (reference sequence). The CDR3 DNA reads as TGTGCCAGTAGTATAACCGGGACAGGGGGTGAGCAGTACTTC. Amino acids: CASSITGTGGEQYF.

This rearrangement joins TRBV30 to TRBJ2-7; the D gene is possibly TRBD1 (5 bases). CDR3 size: 13 residues. Trimming pared 2 bases from V and 2 bases from J, leaving 10 bases between. The germline V gene has CDR1 GTSNPN and CDR2 SVGIG (reference sequence). The CDR3 is CAWSPTGPYEQYF. CDR3 coding DNA: TGTGCCTGGAGTCCAACAGGACCCTACGAGCAGTACTTC.

The J gene is TRBJ2-1, the V gene TRBV5-1; the D is unclear. The V and J ends lost 0 bases and 0 bases respectively, with 19 bases between them. Per germline, CDR1 SGHRS and CDR2 YFSETQ. The CDR3 has 19 amino acids. Here the CDR3 reads CASSLASLGSRSSYNEQFF. The CDR3 DNA reads TGCGCCAGCAGCTTGGCCAGTCTAGGTAGCCGGAGCTCCTACAATGAGCAGTTCTTC.

The gene calls are TRBV5-1 and TRBJ2-7; 11 bases are a match to TRBD1. The CDR3 extends over 15 amino acids. Germline lookup yields CDR1 SGHRS and CDR2 YFSETQ. V lost 2 bases and J lost 2; bases outside the gene matches: 3. The CDR3 DNA reads as TGCGCCAGCAGCTTAGGACAGGGGGCACCCTACGAGCAGTACTTC. Protein product: CASSLGQGAPYEQYF.

The gene calls are TRBV2 and TRBJ2-2; 10 bases align to TRBD2. The CDR3 covers 17 residues. The J segment lost 4 bases and the V segment lost 6 bases, leaving 11 bases of the junction unmatched. Germline V lookup: CDR1 SNHLY, CDR2 FYNNEI. CDR3 sequence reads: CASSAQLAGASTGELFF. The CDR3 nucleotides read TGTGCCAGCAGCGCTCAGCTAGCGGGAGCGTCCACCGGGGAGCTGTTTTTT.

This clone has just a few counts. V usage is TRBV30 and J usage is TRBJ2-7; D gene ambiguous. This CDR3 has 14 residues. V was clipped by 4 bases and J by 1 base, with 14 bases between them. CDR1 is GTSNPN and CDR2 is SVGIG in the germline V gene (reference sequence). As DNA, the CDR3 is TGTGCCTGGATAGCTGGCTCTTCTTCCTACGAGCAGTACTTC. This gives the protein CAWIAGSSSYEQYF.

CDR3 sequence reads: CASSLQAGSEQYF. CDR3 coding DNA: TGTGCCAGCAGTCTTCAAGCGGGAAGCGAGCAGTACTTC. The rearrangement joins TRBV2 to TRBJ2-7, with 7 bases fitting TRBD2. Germline CDR1 SNHLY, CDR2 FYNNEI. V was clipped by 5 bases and J by 6 bases; unmatched bases: 7. There are 13 residues in the CDR3.

The rearrangement joins TRBV5-8 to TRBJ1-1, with a tentative D call TRBD1 (5 bases). V lost 0 bases and J 1 base, leaving 7 bases between the germline ends. Germline V gene data show CDR1 as SGHTS and CDR2 as YDEGEE. The CDR3 contains 14 residues. CDR3 sequence: CASSLAGGNTEAFF. The DNA of the CDR3 is TGTGCCAGCAGCTTGGCGGGGGGGAACACTGAAGCTTTCTTT.

This clone has only a few counts. The chain recombines TRBV7-8 with TRBJ2-7; TRBD1 is a possible D gene (5 bases). V was clipped by 5 bases and J by 4 bases, with 9 bases between them. This CDR3 contains 12 residues. Germline assignment: CDR1 SGHVS and CDR2 FQNEAQ. The CDR3 coding sequence is TGTGCCAGCAGCCCCCGACAGTACGAGCAGTACTTC. Translation: CASSPRQYEQYF. The whole variable domain, remainder taken from reference TRBV7-8 and TRBJ2-7, is GAGVSQSPRYKVAKRGQDVALRCDPISGHVSLFWYQQALGQGPEFLTYFQNEAQLDKSGLPSDRFFAERPEGSVSTLKIQRTQQEDSAVYLCASSPRQYEQYFGPGTRLTVT.

V is TRBV27 and J is TRBJ1-4, with 9 bases matching TRBD1. V was pared by 6 bases and J by 7 bases, with 6 bases of the junction left unmatched. CDR1 and CDR2 (germline): MNHEY, SMNVEV (reference sequence). The CDR3 is 14 residues long. The chain's CDR3 is CASRPGQGREKLFF. DNA for the CDR3: TGTGCCAGCAGGCCGGGACAGGGACGTGAAAAACTGTTTTTT.

V gene TRBV5-1 combines with J gene TRBJ2-1; 9 bases match TRBD2. CDR1 and CDR2 (germline): SGHRS, YFSETQ. The CDR3 is 16 residues long. J gave up 1 base and V 5 bases, and 7 bases lay outside the gene matches. The CDR3 coding sequence is TGCGCCAGCAGAAGGACTAGCGAGATATCCTACAATGAGCAGTTCTTC. Translation gives CASRRTSEISYNEQFF.

The chain carries TRBV30 and TRBJ2-1, with D possibly TRBD1 on 5 matching bases. The CDR3 consists of 13 residues. With 4 bases removed from V and 8 bases from J, the gap between germline ends came to 15 bases. Per germline, CDR1 GTSNPN and CDR2 SVGIG (reference sequence). The CDR3 coding sequence is TGTGCCTGGACGGCGTCAGGGCGCGATGAGCAGTTCTTC. Its protein is CAWTASGRDEQFF.

The V gene is TRBV11-2, the J gene TRBJ1-6; D is unclear. V lost 6 bases, J lost 8 bases, and 17 bases lay in between. Germline assignment: CDR1 SGHAT and CDR2 FQNNGV. The length of the CDR3 is 15 residues. The DNA for the CDR3 is TGTGCCAGCAGGTCAATTAAATCCGGGGATTCACCCCTCCACTTT. This encodes CASRSIKSGDSPLHF.